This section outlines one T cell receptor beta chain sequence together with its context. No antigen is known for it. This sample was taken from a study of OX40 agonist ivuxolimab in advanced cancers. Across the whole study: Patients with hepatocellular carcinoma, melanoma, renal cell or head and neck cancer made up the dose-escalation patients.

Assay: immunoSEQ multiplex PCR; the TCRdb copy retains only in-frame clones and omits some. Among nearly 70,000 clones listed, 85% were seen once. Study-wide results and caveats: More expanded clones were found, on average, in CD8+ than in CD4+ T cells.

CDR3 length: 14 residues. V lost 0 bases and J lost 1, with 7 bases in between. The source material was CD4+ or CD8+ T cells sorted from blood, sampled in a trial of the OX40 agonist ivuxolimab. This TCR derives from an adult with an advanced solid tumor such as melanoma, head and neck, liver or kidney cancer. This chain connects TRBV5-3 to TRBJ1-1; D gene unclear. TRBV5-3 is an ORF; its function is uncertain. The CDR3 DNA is TGTGCCAGAAGCTTGGGACGGTCGAACACTGAAGCTTTCTTT. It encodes CARSLGRSNTEAFF.